One and the same sample provided the 32 T cell receptor beta chains below, sequenced in a study of shared clonotypes between healthy human individuals. The repertoire was sequenced with immunoSEQ multiplex PCR; TCRdb's copy has only in-frame clones and lacks some. The repertoire holds hundreds of thousands of clones, with around 74% as singletons. The specimen sequenced was memory CD4+ T cells sorted from blood. Sample subset: CD45RA-negative fraction. Every receptor here comes from a woman aged 30 to 39 in good health.

The chain employs TRBV7-8 and TRBJ1-4, with a weak D call TRBD1 (6 bases). The CDR3 has 15 residues. Germline V gene data show CDR1 as SGHVS and CDR2 as FQNEAQ. The V gene lost 3 bases and the J gene lost 7 bases, with 15 bases spanning the gap. This CDR3 is CASSLGGAGSEKLFF. In DNA, the CDR3 is TGTGCCAGCAGCTTGGGGGGGGCAGGGAGTGAAAAACTGTTTTTT.

The chain links TRBV7-2 to TRBJ2-1; D remains unclear. This CDR3 comprises 16 residues. The ends were cut back, 5 bases at V and 1 base at J, with 15 bases in the middle. Germline V gives CDR1 SGHTA, CDR2 FQGNSA. The CDR3 region is CASSPSFAASYNEQFF. The CDR3 region has the DNA TGTGCCAGCAGCCCCTCCTTTGCGGCATCCTACAATGAGCAGTTCTTC.

V and J are TRBV7-6 and TRBJ2-2; 12 bases line up with TRBD1. V lost 5 bases, J lost 3 bases, and 4 bases stayed unmatched. This CDR3 has 16 residues. CDR1 and CDR2 from the germline V gene are SGHVS and FNYEAQ. The CDR3 loop is CASSRGQGADTGELFF. DNA of the CDR3: TGTGCCAGCAGCCGGGGACAGGGGGCGGACACCGGGGAGCTGTTTTTT.

This chain joins TRBV2 and TRBJ2-7; 9 nucleotides match TRBD2. J gave up 4 bases and V 9 bases, and 10 bases lay outside the gene matches. There are 14 residues in the CDR3. Per germline, CDR1 SNHLY and CDR2 FYNNEI. The CDR3: CARGRTSESYEQYF. CDR3 nucleotide sequence: TGTGCCAGAGGAAGGACTAGCGAATCATACGAGCAGTACTTC.

The rearrangement links TRBV9 to TRBJ1-1; weak D call: TRBD1 (5 bases). V lost 3 bases and J lost 6, with 18 bases in between. Germline V lookup: CDR1 SGDLS, CDR2 YYNGEE. CDR3 length: 15 residues. The CDR3 region has the DNA TGTGCCAGCAGCGACAGGACGGGGCCGGGGGCTGAAGCTTTCTTT. The encoded protein is CASSDRTGPGAEAFF.

The rearrangement joins TRBV28 to TRBJ1-2, with a tentative D call TRBD1 (6 bases). The CDR3 runs 14 residues. V lost 7 bases to trimming and J lost 1 base, with 13 bases between them. Germline values: CDR1 MDHEN, CDR2 SYDVKM. The CDR3 DNA reads as TGTGCCAGCACCCCGGGACAACGTAACTATGGCTACACCTTC. This gives the protein CASTPGQRNYGYTF.

The genes are TRBV19 and TRBJ1-1, with TRBD1 matching over 7 bases. Trimming at V came to 3 bases and at J to 3 bases, leaving 10 bases not matched to a gene. CDR3 size: 16 residues. CDR1 and CDR2 (germline): LNHDA, SQIVND (reference sequence). The CDR3 bases are TGTGCCAGTAGTATGAACCCGGGACAGTCTTACACTGAAGCTTTCTTT. As protein: CASSMNPGQSYTEAFF.

The chain recombines TRBV4-1 with TRBJ1-2, with no clear D. The CDR3 is made up of 15 amino acids. Germline V gives CDR1 MGHRA, CDR2 YSYEKL. V was pared by 0 bases and J by 6 bases, with 14 bases between. The CDR3 protein is CASSQETEKRNGYTF. CDR3 sequence (DNA): TGCGCCAGCAGCCAAGAAACGGAAAAGCGAAATGGCTACACCTTC.

The V call is TRBV28, the J call TRBJ1-5; D is possibly TRBD1 (6 bases). Germline loops: CDR1 MDHEN, CDR2 SYDVKM. This CDR3 is built from 16 residues. V shed 1 base and J shed 6 bases, with 16 bases lying between them. The CDR3 DNA follows: TGTGCCAGCAGTTTATTCTCTTTAGGGGGGAGTCAGCCCCAGCATTTT. It specifies CASSLFSLGGSQPQHF.

This sequence joins TRBV28 and TRBJ2-3; 12 nucleotides match TRBD2. Germline CDR1 is MDHEN and CDR2 is SYDVKM. With V trimmed by 5 bases and J by 4 bases, 10 bases remained unmatched. This CDR3 region has 17 residues. In nucleotides, the CDR3 is TGTGCCAGCAGTACACCAACTAGCGGGAGGTTATCAGATACGCAGTATTTT. This codes for CASSTPTSGRLSDTQYF.

This chain uses TRBV28 with TRBJ1-1, with 8 bases lining up with TRBD1. The CDR3 runs 14 residues. The J segment lost 6 bases and the V segment lost 7 bases, leaving 10 bases of the junction unmatched. The germline gives CDR1 MDHEN, CDR2 SYDVKM. The CDR3 spells CASKPPGQASEAFF. The CDR3 DNA follows: TGTGCCAGCAAACCCCCGGGACAGGCCTCTGAAGCTTTCTTT.

This clone was seen more than once but under ten times. The V call is TRBV19, the J call TRBJ1-2; D might be TRBD1 (5 bases). CDR1 LNHDA and CDR2 SQIVND come from the germline V gene (reference sequence). The CDR3 covers 15 residues. Trimming pared 10 bases from V and 5 bases from J, leaving 23 bases between. CDR3 DNA sequence: TGTGCCACGTATAGACCGGCAGGGATGTCGTATGGCTACACCTTC. As protein: CATYRPAGMSYGYTF.

V is TRBV28 and J is TRBJ1-2; no clear D. CDR1 and CDR2 (germline): MDHEN, SYDVKM. V was shortened by 4 bases and J by 4 bases, with 16 bases between the two germline ends. This CDR3 has 15 residues. CDR3 amino acids: CASSSRPAIVYGYTF. CDR3 in DNA: TGTGCCAGCAGTTCACGGCCGGCGATCGTCTATGGCTACACCTTC.

In this sample, this clone turned up many times. The chain is built from TRBV6-5 and TRBJ1-1; D unresolved. Germline CDR1 is MNHEY and CDR2 is SVGAGI. CDR3 length equals 12 residues. Trimming pared 5 bases from V and 4 bases from J, leaving 8 bases between. The CDR3 protein is CASSTFGTEAFF. The CDR3 nucleotides are TGTGCCAGCAGTACATTTGGCACTGAAGCTTTCTTT.

The J gene is TRBJ2-3, the V gene TRBV7-3; 7 bases align to TRBD2. The CDR3 consists of 14 residues. Per the germline V gene, CDR1 is SGHTA and CDR2 is FQGTGA. V lost 5 bases to trimming and J lost 5 bases; unmatched junction nucleotides: 7. The CDR3 coding sequence is TGTGCCAGCAGCCCTGGACTAGGGCGAGATACGCAGTATTTT. It translates to CASSPGLGRDTQYF.

This chain connects TRBV20-1 to TRBJ1-2; D remains unclear. The germline CDR1 and CDR2 sequences are DFQATT and SNEGSKA (reference sequence). The CDR3 consists of 10 residues. Between the trimmed V and J ends, which lost 3 bases and 8 bases, there was a span of 7 bases. CDR3 sequence: CSASREGYTF. The CDR3 region has the DNA TGCAGTGCTAGTCGCGAGGGCTACACCTTC.

The rearrangement links TRBV28 to TRBJ1-4, with TRBD1 identical over 9 bases. With 5 bases clipped from V and 8 bases from J, the junction kept 9 bases outside the gene matches. The length of the CDR3 is 15 residues. Germline V gene lookup returns CDR1 MDHEN and CDR2 SYDVKM. The CDR3 is CASSTRTGAGEKLFF. The CDR3 region has the DNA TGTGCCAGCAGTACCCGGACAGGGGCGGGCGAAAAACTGTTTTTT.

This chain links TRBV7-6 with TRBJ2-1; 9 nucleotides match TRBD1. The CDR3 length is 16 residues. V lost 6 bases, J lost 0 bases, and 6 bases stayed unmatched. CDR1 is SGHVS, CDR2 FNYEAQ, per germline. CDR3 nucleotide sequence: TGTGCCAGCAGTTCCGGACAGGGGAGCTCCTACAATGAGCAGTTCTTC. It translates to CASSSGQGSSYNEQFF. Combining the CDR3 with reference TRBV7-6 and TRBJ2-1 gives the whole variable domain GAGVSQSPRYKVTKRGQDVALRCDPISGHVSLYWYRQALGQGPEFLTYFNYEAQQDKSGLPNDRFSAERPEGSISTLTIQRTEQRDSAMYRCASSSGQGSSYNEQFFGPGTRLTVL.

The V gene is TRBV30, the J gene TRBJ2-7; 7 nucleotides match TRBD1. Germline assignment: CDR1 GTSNPN and CDR2 SVGIG (reference sequence). The CDR3 is made up of 14 amino acids. J was trimmed by 0 bases and V by 2 bases; bases with no gene match: 4. CDR3 sequence: CAWSRDSLSYEQYF. In DNA, the CDR3 is TGTGCCTGGAGTCGGGACAGCCTCTCCTACGAGCAGTACTTC.

The CDR3 sequence: CASRDQSYEQYF. CDR3 bases: TGTGCCAGCAGGGACCAATCCTACGAGCAGTACTTC. The chain joins TRBV2 to TRBJ2-7; no clear D gene. The germline V gene encodes CDR1 SNHLY and CDR2 FYNNEI. V lost 6 bases and J 1 base, leaving 7 bases between the germline ends. This CDR3 has 12 residues.

The table lists this clone with a few counts. The V and J genes are TRBV6-1 and TRBJ1-2, with no clear D. The CDR3 contains 13 residues. Trimming stripped 5 bases from V and 2 bases from J, with 9 bases between. The germline CDR1 and CDR2 sequences are MNHNS and SASEGT. The CDR3 sequence: CASSLQTNYGYTF. DNA for the CDR3: TGTGCCAGCAGTTTACAGACAAACTATGGCTACACCTTC.

The V and J genes are TRBV19 and TRBJ1-1, with TRBD1 matching 12 bases. There are 14 residues in the CDR3. The germline V gene encodes CDR1 LNHDA and CDR2 SQIVND (reference sequence). The V gene end was trimmed by 3 bases and the J gene end by 10 bases; junction bases not matched to a gene: 6. The CDR3 DNA reads TGTGCCAGTAGTATTGGGACAGGGGGCGCGATAGCTTTCTTT. It codes for CASSIGTGGAIAFF.

This chain links TRBV11-2 with TRBJ1-2; perhaps TRBD1 as D (6 bases). This CDR3 is 14 amino acids long. Germline CDR1 is SGHAT and CDR2 is FQNNGV. V lost 1 base and J 6 bases, leaving 12 bases between the germline ends. Written as DNA, the CDR3 is TGTGCCAGCAGCTTAGGGCAGGGGTTGGATGGCTACACCTTC. This gives the protein CASSLGQGLDGYTF.

The chain has TRBV28 and TRBJ1-3, with a weak D call TRBD1 (6 bases). V shed 3 bases and J shed 0 bases, with 15 bases lying between them. The CDR3 totals 17 residues. Germline CDR1 is MDHEN and CDR2 is SYDVKM. The chain's CDR3 is CASSLVVTGRSGNTIYF. CDR3 bases: TGTGCCAGCAGTTTGGTGGTAACAGGGCGCTCTGGAAACACCATATATTTT. The full variable domain, its missing parts supplied by reference TRBV28 and TRBJ1-3, is DVKVTQSSRYLVKRTGEKVFLECVQDMDHENMFWYRQDPGLGLRLIYFSYDVKMKEKGDIPEGYSVSREKKERFSLILESASTNQTSMYLCASSLVVTGRSGNTIYFGEGSWLTVV.

This chain links TRBV7-9 with TRBJ2-3; D is possibly TRBD1 or TRBD2 (5 bases each). V gave up 4 bases and J gave up 5 bases, with 13 bases separating them. Germline assignment: CDR1 SEHNR and CDR2 FQNEAQ (reference sequence). The CDR3 contains 14 residues. CDR3 coding DNA: TGTGCCAGCAGCTCGGGACCCCCCAGAGATACGCAGTATTTT. Its protein product is CASSSGPPRDTQYF.

The V call is TRBV28, the J call TRBJ2-1; perhaps D is TRBD1 or TRBD2 (5 bases each). The CDR3 covers 15 residues. The germline V gene encodes CDR1 MDHEN and CDR2 SYDVKM. Trimming cost V 6 bases and J 2 bases, with 14 bases left between them. In DNA, the CDR3 is TGTGCCAGCAGCCAACCGGGACCGACCTACAATGAGCAGTTCTTC. Its protein is CASSQPGPTYNEQFF.

This chain links TRBV19 with TRBJ1-2; 9 bases are shared with TRBD1. The length of the CDR3 is 16 residues. J was trimmed by 4 bases and V by 3 bases; bases with no gene match: 9. CDR1 and CDR2 (germline): LNHDA, SQIVND (reference sequence). The CDR3 bases are TGTGCCAGTAGTATGATACAGGGGGCTGTGTCCTATGGCTACACCTTC. Protein product: CASSMIQGAVSYGYTF.

In this sample, this clone turned up once. V usage is TRBV25-1 and J usage is TRBJ2-7; TRBD2 matches 8 bases. The CDR3 length is 16 residues. V was pared by 2 bases and J by 2 bases, with 8 bases of the junction left unmatched. The germline gives CDR1 MGHDK, CDR2 SYGVNS. CDR3 in DNA: TGTGCCAGCAGTGAAGCTGGCGATAGCGGGACCTACGAGCAGTACTTC. This sequence encodes CASSEAGDSGTYEQYF.

Remarks on this clone: Other DNA sequences of this sample code for an identical CDR3. Here the CDR3 reads CASSYSRNQPQHF. The CDR3 region has the DNA TGTGCCAGCAGTTACTCGCGCAATCAGCCCCAGCATTTT. V is TRBV6-5 and J is TRBJ1-5; D remains ambiguous. Per the germline V gene, CDR1 is MNHEY and CDR2 is SVGAGI. The CDR3 covers 13 residues. V lost 0 bases and J 2 bases, leaving 2 bases between the germline ends.

As concerns this clone: Other DNA sequences in the sample encode the same CDR3. The V call is TRBV5-1, the J call TRBJ1-4; D might be TRBD1 (5 bases). V lost 4 bases and J 2 bases, leaving 9 bases between the germline ends. The CDR3 extends over 14 amino acids. The germline CDR1 and CDR2 sequences are SGHRS and YFSETQ. Here the CDR3 DNA reads TGCGCCAGCAGCCTCGACAGTACTAATGAAAAACTGTTTTTT. Encoded protein: CASSLDSTNEKLFF.

V and J are TRBV11-2 and TRBJ2-4; D tentatively fits TRBD1 or TRBD2 (5 bases each). The CDR3 is 15 residues long. The V end was cut by 5 bases, the J end by 6 bases, with 17 bases between. From germline, CDR1 is SGHAT and CDR2 FQNNGV. This CDR3 reads CASSPTGQGRNIQYF. In DNA, the CDR3 is TGTGCCAGCAGCCCCACCGGCCAGGGACGAAACATTCAGTACTTC.

The table lists this clone with a count of one. This rearrangement joins TRBV29-1 to TRBJ2-7; maybe TRBD2 (5 bases). Trimming stripped 4 bases from V and 0 bases from J, with 7 bases between. Germline V lookup: CDR1 SQVTM, CDR2 ANQGSEA. The CDR3 is made up of 12 amino acids. The CDR3 bases are TGCAGCGTTGTGGACTCCTCCTACGAGCAGTACTTC. Encoded protein: CSVVDSSYEQYF.